This passage covers 19 T cell receptor beta chains from one sample sequenced in a study of blood T cell repertoires in COVID-19. Clones were read by immunoSEQ multiplex PCR, and TCRdb kept only the in-frame ones, dropping some. The table shows about 270,000 clones, with about 89% occurring only once. The sequenced sample consisted of peripheral blood. The receptors originated from a man aged 35 to 55 with active or convalescent COVID-19.

The J gene is TRBJ2-5, the V gene TRBV13; TRBD2 is a possible D gene (6 bases). Germline V gene lookup returns CDR1 PRHDT and CDR2 FYEKMQ (reference sequence). V lost 1 base to trimming and J lost 2 bases, with 8 bases between them. This CDR3 region has 14 residues. Here the CDR3 reads CASSLVRGQETQYF. The CDR3 DNA follows: TGTGCCAGCAGCTTAGTTCGGGGGCAAGAGACCCAGTACTTC.

This clone was seen once. The gene calls are TRBV18 and TRBJ1-1; D perhaps matches TRBD1 (5 bases). The CDR3 loop spans 14 amino acids. V was trimmed by 3 bases and J by 1 base, leaving 9 bases between them. The V gene's germline CDR1 is KGHSH and CDR2 LQKENI. CDR3 in DNA: TGTGCCAGCTCACCGGCAGGGTCGAACACTGAAGCTTTCTTT. It yields the protein CASSPAGSNTEAFF.

The J gene is TRBJ1-1, the V gene TRBV28; D possibly corresponds to TRBD1 (5 bases). Germline CDR1 is MDHEN and CDR2 is SYDVKM. Trimming shortened V by 6 bases and J by 3 bases, and 14 bases separated the two germline ends. The CDR3 loop spans 14 amino acids. The CDR3 nucleotides are TGTGCCAGCAGCCAGTACAGGTTGTACACTGAAGCTTTCTTT. This encodes CASSQYRLYTEAFF.

This clone was seen a single time. This sequence joins TRBV10-2 and TRBJ1-4, with a possible D match to TRBD1 (6 bases). From germline, CDR1 is WSHSY and CDR2 SAAADI. The CDR3 extends over 17 amino acids. Trimming took 2 bases from V and 0 from J, leaving 13 bases between them. The chain's CDR3 is CASSEMGGPTTNEKLFF. The CDR3 nucleotides are TGCGCCAGCAGTGAGATGGGGGGGCCTACAACTAATGAAAAACTGTTTTTT.

The V and J genes are TRBV19 and TRBJ2-6, with a possible D match to TRBD1 (6 bases). Germline CDR1 and CDR2: LNHDA and SQIVND (reference sequence). CDR3 length: 18 amino acids. Between the trimmed V and J ends, which lost 7 bases and 0 bases, there was a span of 19 bases. CDR3 nucleotide sequence: TGTGCCAGTACCCCCAGGGGCCTCATTAGCTCTGGGGCCAACGTCCTGACTTTC. This codes for CASTPRGLISSGANVLTF. The complete variable domain, with remaining parts taken from reference TRBV19 and TRBJ2-6, reads DGGITQSPKYLFRKEGQNVTLSCEQNLNHDAMYWYRQDPGQGLRLIYYSQIVNDFQKGDIAEGYSVSREKKESFPLTVTSAQKNPTAFYLCASTPRGLISSGANVLTFGAGSRLTVL.

The chain has TRBV12-5 and TRBJ1-4; 10 bases fit TRBD1. This CDR3 comprises 17 residues. V shed 1 base, J shed 0 bases, and the junction held 2 bases outside the gene matches. The germline V gene encodes CDR1 LGHNT and CDR2 FRNRAP. The CDR3, as DNA: TGTGCTAGTGGTTTGGCCGGGACAGGGGCAACTAATGAAAAACTGTTTTTT. The encoded protein is CASGLAGTGATNEKLFF.

V is TRBV30 and J is TRBJ1-1; TRBD1 matches 7 bases. CDR3 length: 14 residues. Unmatched junction bases numbered 8, after V lost 5 bases and J lost 2 bases. Germline V lookup: CDR1 GTSNPN, CDR2 SVGIG (reference sequence). CDR3 in DNA: TGTGCCTGGGGGGGGACAGAGCATAACACTGAAGCTTTCTTT. It is translated as CAWGGTEHNTEAFF.

The chain combines TRBV7-3 with TRBJ2-1; TRBD2 agrees at 9 bases. The CDR3 loop spans 19 amino acids. The junction had 15 bases not matched to a gene; V was cut back by 4 bases and J by 2 bases. CDR1 SGHTA and CDR2 FQGTGA come from the germline V gene. The DNA of the CDR3 is TGTGCCAGCAGCTCCCCCTCCCTCGGGGGACTAGCTACCTACAATGAGCAGTTCTTC. Translation: CASSSPSLGGLATYNEQFF. Full variable domain (missing parts from reference TRBV7-3 and TRBJ2-1): GAGVSQTPSNKVTEKGKYVELRCDPISGHTALYWYRQSLGQGPEFLIYFQGTGAADDSGLPNDRFFAVRPEGSVSTLKIQRTERGDSAVYLCASSSPSLGGLATYNEQFFGPGTRLTVL.

The gene calls are TRBV18 and TRBJ2-7; D gene ambiguous. Germline assignment: CDR1 KGHSH and CDR2 LQKENI. The CDR3 is 12 residues long. The V end lost 5 bases, the J end lost 2 bases, and 7 bases lay between the germline ends. CDR3 in amino acids: CASSEVPYEQYF. Here the CDR3 DNA reads TGTGCCAGCTCAGAGGTGCCCTACGAGCAGTACTTC.

V and J are TRBV28 and TRBJ1-2, with D perhaps matching TRBD1 (6 bases). CDR1 and CDR2 (germline): MDHEN, SYDVKM. The CDR3 is 16 residues long. V was trimmed by 4 bases and J by 4 bases, leaving 19 bases between them. The CDR3 nucleotides read TGTGCCAGCAGTTCCCCCGCAGCGGGGGCGGGCTATGGCTACACCTTC. Translating gives CASSSPAAGAGYGYTF.

The chain couples TRBV29-1 to TRBJ2-1, with 10 bases identical to TRBD2. This CDR3 has 16 amino acids. The V gene end was trimmed by 1 base and the J gene end by 3 bases; junction bases not matched to a gene: 6. Per germline, CDR1 SQVTM and CDR2 ANQGSEA. DNA of the CDR3: TGCAGCGTTGAAGGCCCAGCGGGGGGGCACTACAATGAGCAGTTCTTC. It codes for CSVEGPAGGHYNEQFF.

This clone was observed a few times. The chain is built from TRBV2 and TRBJ2-7, with 8 bases that match TRBD1. V was pared by 7 bases and J by 4 bases, with 12 bases of the junction left unmatched. CDR1 and CDR2 from the germline V gene are SNHLY and FYNNEI. The CDR3 totals 15 residues. The CDR3 coding sequence is TGTGCCAGCAAGATAGGCAGGGGGCTACGATACGAGCAGTACTTC. It specifies CASKIGRGLRYEQYF.

This chain joins TRBV18 and TRBJ2-7, with TRBD1 identical over 10 bases. Germline CDR1 KGHSH, CDR2 LQKENI. The CDR3 has 15 residues. With V trimmed by 3 bases and J by 4 bases, 6 bases remained unmatched. CDR3 DNA sequence: TGTGCCAGCTCACCGGGACAGGGGTCCGGTTACGAGCAGTACTTC. This sequence encodes CASSPGQGSGYEQYF.

The chain joins TRBV6-5 to TRBJ2-4; D perhaps matches TRBD2 (5 bases). The CDR3 spans 16 residues. The germline CDR1 and CDR2 sequences are MNHEY and SVGAGI. V was cut by 2 bases and J by 1 base, with 12 bases left in between. CDR3 in amino acids: CASSYSRSGAKNIQYF. The CDR3 bases are TGTGCCAGCAGTTACAGCAGGTCGGGGGCCAAAAACATTCAGTACTTC.

This clone appeared a few times. This chain joins TRBV18 and TRBJ1-4; 7 bases agree with TRBD1. The V gene's germline CDR1 is KGHSH and CDR2 LQKENI. CDR3 size: 15 residues. Germline trimming cut 1 base from V and 2 bases from J; bases unmatched to any gene: 1. This CDR3 reads CASSPQQGTNEKLFF. As DNA, the CDR3 is TGTGCCAGCTCACCACAACAGGGGACTAATGAAAAACTGTTTTTT.

The V and J genes are TRBV19 and TRBJ2-2; TRBD1 agrees at 8 bases. J gave up 6 bases and V 5 bases, and 11 bases lay outside the gene matches. This CDR3 has 16 amino acids. The germline CDR1 and CDR2 sequences are LNHDA and SQIVND (reference sequence). CDR3 coding DNA: TGTGCCAGTAGTCTGGACAGGGATTTTTCTTCCGGGGAGCTGTTTTTT. Encoded protein: CASSLDRDFSSGELFF.

The chain has TRBV11-3 and TRBJ1-2, with TRBD1 matching 9 bases. The CDR3 is 13 amino acids. Germline assignment: CDR1 SGHNT and CDR2 YENEEA. After removal of 4 bases from V and 6 bases from J, the junction contained 3 bases not matched to a gene. The CDR3 DNA follows: TGTGCCAGCAGCTCCGGGACAGGGAATGGCTACACCTTC. It specifies CASSSGTGNGYTF.

V usage is TRBV12-3 or TRBV12-4 and J usage is TRBJ1-5; D unresolved. This CDR3 spans 11 amino acids. Trimming removed 2 bases from V and 11 bases from J, with 7 bases in between. CDR3 nucleotides: TGTGCCAGCAGTTTAATGGGAGCCCAGCATTTT. Its translation: CASSLMGAQHF.

The V and J genes are TRBV24-1 and TRBJ1-1; 10 bases are a match to TRBD1. Trimming cost V 5 bases and J 8 bases; bases outside gene matches: 4. The CDR3 sequence is 13 residues long. Looked up from germline, CDR1 is KGHDR and CDR2 is SFDVKD. For the CDR3, the DNA is TGTGCCACCAGTGGAGGACAGGGGGAAGAAGCTTTCTTT. This sequence encodes CATSGGQGEEAFF.